This T cell receptor (beta chain) was found in a study of T-cell memory formation after mild COVID-19. The V and J ends lost 0 bases and 1 base respectively, with 8 bases between them. Germline V CDR1 and CDR2: SGHRS, YFSETQ. The CDR3 runs to 14 residues. 5'RACE, which relied on constant-segment primers, yielded TCR alpha and TCR beta cDNA libraries carrying sample barcodes and UMIs. Each CDR3 protein gets one entry after TCRdb re-called the 5' RACE reads with MiXCR. The sample has about 400,000 distinct CDR3 sequences; around 14% are singletons. The chain uses TRBV5-1 and TRBJ2-7; perhaps TRBD2 as D (5 bases). The sequenced sample was PBMCs or a T cell subset sorted from them (not recorded which). The clonotype comes from a man younger than 35 who had mild COVID-19 (a few samples of this study predate the infection). Cell type and time point are not known. This chain's CDR3 is CASSLVPGSYEQYV. CDR3 nucleotide sequence: TGCGCCAGCAGCTTGGTCCCGGGGTCCTACGAGCAGTACGTC.